This TCR beta chain was recovered during a study of blood T cell repertoires in COVID-19. About the study: Acute and convalescent COVID-19 specimens originated in the United States, Italy and Spain. PBMCs, B-cell-depleted T cells, or T cells provided the cDNA or gDNA that made up the material.

As originally analysed: Amplification from reference gene primers served as the basis for estimated nucleated cell counts. The table came from immunoSEQ multiplex PCR; TCRdb's copy has only in-frame clones and leaves some out. That table gives V, J and clone size, and the DNA gave D and trimming. The sample includes about 82,000 clones, around 85% seen only once; the top ten take over 15%. The V gene's germline CDR1 is KGHSH and CDR2 LQKENI. V lost 4 bases to trimming and J lost 5 bases, with 11 bases between them. The CDR3 sequence is 13 residues long. This chain joins TRBV18 and TRBJ1-1; D is unresolved. Sequenced input: peripheral blood. The source of this sequence is a man at least 80 years old with active or convalescent COVID-19. The DNA of the CDR3 is TGTGCCAGCTCACGCCCCCCGGGAACTGAAGCTTTCTTT. This gives the protein CASSRPPGTEAFF.